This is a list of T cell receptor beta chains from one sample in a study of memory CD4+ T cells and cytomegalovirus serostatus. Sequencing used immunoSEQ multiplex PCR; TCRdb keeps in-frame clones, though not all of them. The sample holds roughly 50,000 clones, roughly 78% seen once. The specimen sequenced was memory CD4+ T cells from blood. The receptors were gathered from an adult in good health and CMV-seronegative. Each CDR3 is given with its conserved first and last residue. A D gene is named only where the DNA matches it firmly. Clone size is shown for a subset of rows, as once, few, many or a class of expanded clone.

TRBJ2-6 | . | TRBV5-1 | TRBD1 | CASSEPGQGSGANVLTF | TGCGCCAGCAGCGAACCGGGACAGGGTTCTGGGGCCAACGTCCTGACTTTC
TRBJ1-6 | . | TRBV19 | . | CASMQSSYNSPLHF | TGTGCCAGTATGCAGAGCTCCTATAATTCACCCCTCCACTTT
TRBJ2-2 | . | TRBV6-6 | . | CASTKHPQDTGELFF | TGTGCCAGCACCAAACACCCGCAGGACACCGGGGAGCTGTTTTTT
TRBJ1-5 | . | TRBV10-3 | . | CAISETPHTWPQHF | TGTGCCATCAGTGAGACCCCGCACACGTGGCCCCAGCATTTT
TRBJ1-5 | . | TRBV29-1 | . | CSVEGGSLSNQPQHF | TGCAGCGTTGAAGGGGGGTCCCTTAGCAATCAGCCCCAGCATTTT
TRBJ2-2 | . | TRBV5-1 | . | CASSLGITNTGELFF | TGCGCCAGCAGCTTGGGAATAACGAACACCGGGGAGCTGTTTTTT
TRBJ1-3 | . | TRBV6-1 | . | CASYELGYSGNTIYF | TGTGCCAGCTACGAGTTGGGCTACTCTGGAAACACCATATATTTT
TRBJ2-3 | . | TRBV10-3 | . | CAISGTSTDTQYF | TGTGCCATCAGTGGGACTAGCACAGATACGCAGTATTTT
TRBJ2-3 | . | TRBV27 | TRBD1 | CASGRQGGGHTDTQYF | TGTGCCAGCGGACGACAGGGTGGGGGCCACACAGATACGCAGTATTTT
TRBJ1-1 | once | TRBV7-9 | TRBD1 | CASSFGTGKNTEAFF | TGTGCCAGCAGCTTCGGGACAGGGAAGAACACTGAAGCTTTCTTT
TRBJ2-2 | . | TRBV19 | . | CASMAGWDTGELFF | TGTGCCAGTATGGCGGGGTGGGACACCGGGGAGCTGTTTTTT
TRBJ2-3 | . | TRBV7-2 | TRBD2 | CASSTGTSSSTDTQYF | TGTGCCAGCAGCACAGGGACTAGCAGTAGCACAGATACGCAGTATTTT
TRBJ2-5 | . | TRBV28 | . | CASSPPSLETQYF | TGTGCCAGCAGTCCCCCCAGTCTAGAGACCCAGTACTTC
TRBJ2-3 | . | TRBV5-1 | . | CASSFQPEVGTDTQYF | TGCGCCAGCAGCTTCCAGCCGGAGGTGGGCACAGATACGCAGTATTTT
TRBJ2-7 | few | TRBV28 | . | CASSRQDYEQYF | TGTGCCAGCAGCAGACAGGATTACGAGCAGTACTTC
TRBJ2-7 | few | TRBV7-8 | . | CASSEPRGEWTRGQYF | TGTGCCAGCAGCGAACCTCGAGGGGAGTGGACGAGGGGGCAGTACTTC
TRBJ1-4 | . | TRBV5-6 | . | CATTGTAGPLF | TGTGCCACCACCGGGACGGCCGGCCCCCTTTTT
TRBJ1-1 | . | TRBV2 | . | CASSAARGATEAFF | TGTGCCAGCAGTGCTGCCCGGGGAGCCACTGAAGCTTTCTTT
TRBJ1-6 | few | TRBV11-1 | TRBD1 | CASSLKGARNSPLHF | TGTGCCAGCAGCCTTAAGGGGGCGCGCAATTCACCCCTCCACTTT
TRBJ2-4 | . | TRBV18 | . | CASSPPRSGEEKNIQYF | TGTGCCAGCTCACCACCAAGGTCAGGGGAGGAAAAAAACATTCAGTACTTC
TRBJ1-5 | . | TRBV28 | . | CASSFGASGGRQPQHF | TGTGCCAGCAGTTTCGGGGCATCGGGGGGCAGGCAGCCCCAGCATTTT
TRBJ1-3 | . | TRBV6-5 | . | CASSMKTGNTIYF | TGTGCCAGCAGTATGAAAACTGGAAACACCATATATTTT
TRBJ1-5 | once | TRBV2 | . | CASRKEASQPQHF | TGTGCCAGCAGGAAGGAAGCTAGTCAGCCCCAGCATTTT
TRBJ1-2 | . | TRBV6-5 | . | CASSYSWGVGYTF | TGTGCCAGCAGTTACTCGTGGGGGGTCGGCTACACCTTC
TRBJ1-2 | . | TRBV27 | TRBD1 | CASSLPDRSGYTF | TGTGCCAGCAGTCTTCCGGACAGGTCCGGCTACACCTTC
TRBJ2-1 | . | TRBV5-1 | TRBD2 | CASRGTSGRNEQFF | TGCGCCAGCAGGGGGACTAGCGGGAGAAATGAGCAGTTCTTC
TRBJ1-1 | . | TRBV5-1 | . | CASSLGGGQNTEAFF | TGCGCCAGCAGCTTGGGTGGAGGACAGAACACTGAAGCTTTCTTT
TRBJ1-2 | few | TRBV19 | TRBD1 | CASSIPTGIRYGYTF | TGTGCCAGTAGTATACCGACAGGGATTCGGTATGGCTACACCTTC
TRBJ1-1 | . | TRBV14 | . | CASSQDLGVMNTEAFF | TGTGCCAGCAGCCAAGATCTTGGGGTCATGAACACTGAAGCTTTCTTT
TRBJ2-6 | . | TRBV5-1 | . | CASMESGANVLTF | TGCGCCAGCATGGAGTCTGGGGCCAACGTCCTGACTTTC
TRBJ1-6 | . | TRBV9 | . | CASSPTENSPLHF | TGTGCCAGCAGCCCCACAGAGAATTCACCCCTCCACTTT
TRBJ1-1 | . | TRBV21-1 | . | CASSNGSGGNTEAFF | TGTGCCAGCAGCAACGGTTCTGGGGGGAACACTGAAGCTTTCTTT
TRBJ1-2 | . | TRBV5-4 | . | CASSSAGGNYGYTF | TGTGCCAGCAGCTCGGCCGGTGGGAACTATGGCTACACCTTC
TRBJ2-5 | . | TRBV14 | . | CASSPTSSGETQYF | TGTGCCAGCAGCCCAACCTCCTCGGGGGAGACCCAGTACTTC
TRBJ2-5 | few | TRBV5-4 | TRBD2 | CASSLDLLAGVRETQYF | TGTGCCAGCAGCTTGGATCTACTAGCGGGGGTGAGAGAGACCCAGTACTTC
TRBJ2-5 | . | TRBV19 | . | CASSSRQTYQETQYF | TGTGCCAGTAGTTCCCGACAGACGTACCAAGAGACCCAGTACTTC
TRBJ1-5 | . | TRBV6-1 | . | CASTTRQGGNQPQHF | TGTGCCAGCACCACAAGGCAGGGCGGCAATCAGCCCCAGCATTTT
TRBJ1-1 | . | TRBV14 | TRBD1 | CASSDFGTANTEAFF | TGTGCCAGCAGCGATTTCGGGACAGCAAATACTGAAGCTTTCTTT
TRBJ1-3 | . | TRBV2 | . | CASSALGNTIYF | TGTGCCAGCAGTGCTTTGGGAAACACCATATATTTT
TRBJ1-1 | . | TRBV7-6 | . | CASSSGRGTEAFF | TGTGCCAGCAGCTCGGGGAGGGGGACTGAAGCTTTCTTT
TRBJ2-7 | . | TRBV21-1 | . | CASRGMEGYEQYF | TGTGCCAGCAGGGGTATGGAGGGTTACGAGCAGTACTTC
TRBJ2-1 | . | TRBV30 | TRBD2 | CACPTSGYYNEQFF | TGTGCCTGCCCTACTAGCGGGTATTACAATGAGCAGTTCTTC
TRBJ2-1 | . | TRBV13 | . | CASSRNKPQEQFF | TGTGCCAGCAGCAGAAACAAACCCCAGGAGCAGTTCTTC
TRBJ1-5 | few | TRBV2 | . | CASSDRADQPQHF | TGTGCCAGCAGTGACAGGGCGGACCAGCCCCAGCATTTT
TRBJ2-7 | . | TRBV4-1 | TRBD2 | CASSQGRAGGPEQYF | TGCGCCAGCAGCCAAGGGCGAGCGGGAGGGCCCGAGCAGTACTTC
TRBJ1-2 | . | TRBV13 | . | CASSGNRAQDYTF | TGTGCCAGCAGCGGGAACAGGGCACAAGACTACACCTTC
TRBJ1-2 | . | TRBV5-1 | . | CASSYTGTGGYTF | TGCGCCAGCAGCTACACAGGGACGGGAGGCTACACCTTC
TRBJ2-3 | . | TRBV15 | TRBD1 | CATSRGGQYTDTQYF | TGTGCCACCAGCAGAGGGGGACAGTACACAGATACGCAGTATTTT
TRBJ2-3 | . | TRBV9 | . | CASSVGPPDTQYF | TGTGCCAGCAGCGTAGGCCCGCCAGATACGCAGTATTTT
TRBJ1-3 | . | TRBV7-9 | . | CASSLEASSGNTIYF | TGTGCCAGCAGCTTAGAGGCGTCCTCTGGAAACACCATATATTTT
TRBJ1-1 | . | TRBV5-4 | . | CASSWGRNTEAFF | TGTGCCAGCAGCTGGGGACGGAACACTGAAGCTTTCTTT
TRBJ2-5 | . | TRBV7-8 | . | CASSLARRARSGETQYF | TGTGCCAGCAGCTTAGCGCGGCGGGCTCGGTCCGGCGAGACCCAGTACTTC
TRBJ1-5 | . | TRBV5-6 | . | CASSLGGGRPQHF | TGTGCCAGCAGCTTAGGGGGGGGGCGGCCCCAGCATTTT
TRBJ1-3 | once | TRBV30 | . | CAWDSSGNTIYF | TGTGCCTGGGACAGCTCTGGAAACACCATATATTTT
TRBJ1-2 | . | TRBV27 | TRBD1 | CASSRQGAYGYTF | TGTGCCAGCAGTCGACAGGGAGCTTATGGCTACACCTTC
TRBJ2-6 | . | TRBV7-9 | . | CASSLVGTANSGANVLTF | TGTGCCAGCAGCTTAGTGGGGACGGCCAACTCTGGGGCCAACGTCCTGACTTTC
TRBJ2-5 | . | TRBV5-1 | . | CASSQQVSQETQYF | TGCGCCAGCAGCCAACAGGTTAGCCAAGAGACCCAGTACTTC
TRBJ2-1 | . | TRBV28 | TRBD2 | CASSWGGATNEQFF | TGTGCCAGCAGTTGGGGGGGAGCTACGAATGAGCAGTTCTTC